This T cell receptor (beta chain) was captured in a study of blood T cell repertoires in COVID-19. CDR3 length equals 12 residues. V lost 7 bases and J lost 11, with 14 bases in between. Germline V CDR1 and CDR2: MDHEN, SYDVKM. Clones were read by immunoSEQ multiplex PCR, and TCRdb kept only the in-frame ones, dropping some. There are 150,000 to 200,000 clones in the sample; 82% occur only once, and around 10% lies in the top ten. The TCR sequence derives from a man aged 50 to 59 who had recovered from COVID-19. The V gene is TRBV28, the J gene TRBJ1-4; no firm D call. The sample consisted of PBMCs or T cells enriched from blood (not recorded which). CDR3: CASNTGMWKLFF. The CDR3 nucleotides read TGTGCCAGCAACACCGGGATGTGGAAACTGTTTTTT.